A single sample is the source of the 11 T cell receptor beta chains below, sequenced in a study of shared clonotypes between healthy human individuals. Method: immunoSEQ multiplex PCR; TCRdb's copy keeps in-frame clones and lacks some. The profile shows some 1,600,000 clones, 98% of them singletons. The source material was naive CD4+ T cells sorted from blood. Subset given: CD45RA+ positively selected. The receptors were gathered from a man aged 30 to 45 in good health.

The CDR3, as DNA: TGTGCCAGCTATAACGGAGCTAGATCATATTACAATGAGCAGTTCTTC. This codes for CASYNGARSYYNEQFF. V gene TRBV2 combines with J gene TRBJ2-1; D remains unclear. The CDR3 extends over 16 amino acids. Trimming pared 8 bases from V and 4 bases from J, leaving 21 bases between. Germline CDR1 reads SNHLY; CDR2 reads FYNNEI.

The rearrangement uses TRBV30 and TRBJ2-7, with 8 bases lining up with TRBD2. CDR3 length: 16 residues. Germline V CDR1 and CDR2: GTSNPN, SVGIG (reference sequence). Losses at the gene ends were 3 bases for V and 3 bases for J; bases not matched to a gene: 13. The CDR3 protein is CAWSRGGASPHYEQYF. For the CDR3, the DNA is TGTGCCTGGAGCCGGGGGGGCGCGTCCCCGCACTACGAGCAGTACTTC.

The chain is built from TRBV11-2 and TRBJ2-1; D call uncertain. V was clipped by 3 bases and J by 0 bases, with 12 bases between them. This CDR3 region has 16 residues. Looked up from germline, CDR1 is SGHAT and CDR2 is FQNNGV. The CDR3 sequence: CASSFPFRSSYNEQFF. The CDR3 region has the DNA TGTGCCAGCAGCTTCCCTTTTAGGAGCTCCTACAATGAGCAGTTCTTC.

The rearrangement uses TRBV11-3 and TRBJ2-1; D is undetermined. The CDR3 is made up of 14 amino acids. Trimming removed 3 bases from V and 8 bases from J, with 14 bases in between. The germline V gene encodes CDR1 SGHNT and CDR2 YENEEA. The CDR3 nucleotides are TGTGCCAGCAGCTTGGGCCCGAGGTCGGATGAGCAGTTCTTC. As protein: CASSLGPRSDEQFF. Complete variable domain (other parts from reference TRBV11-3 and TRBJ2-1): EAGVVQSPRYKIIEKKQPVAFWCNPISGHNTLYWYLQNLGQGPELLIRYENEEAVDDSQLPKDRFSAERLKGVDSTLKIQPAELGDSAVYLCASSLGPRSDEQFFGPGTRLTVL.

The gene calls are TRBV11-1 and TRBJ1-1; D not resolved. V lost 3 bases to trimming and J lost 4 bases, with 9 bases between them. Germline V CDR1 and CDR2: SGHAT, FQDESV (reference sequence). The CDR3 runs to 13 residues. This CDR3 is CASSFPGVTEAFF. In DNA form, the CDR3 reads TGTGCCAGCAGCTTTCCGGGAGTCACTGAAGCTTTCTTT.

The chain carries TRBV7-9 and TRBJ1-1, with D tentatively TRBD1 (6 bases). The CDR3 covers 14 residues. Trimming shortened V by 5 bases and J by 6 bases, and 16 bases separated the two germline ends. Germline-derived CDR1 and CDR2 are SEHNR and FQNEAQ (reference sequence). The CDR3 spells CASSATLGAAEAFF. The CDR3 coding sequence is TGTGCCAGCAGCGCAACCCTGGGGGCCGCTGAAGCTTTCTTT.

J is TRBJ2-3 and V is TRBV18, with 7 bases that match TRBD1. The CDR3 is made up of 15 amino acids. After removal of 6 bases from V and 1 base from J, the junction contained 7 bases not matched to a gene. CDR1 KGHSH and CDR2 LQKENI come from the germline V gene. In nucleotides, the CDR3 is TGTGCCAGCTCCCTCAGACAGGGAGGCACAGATACGCAGTATTTT. It specifies CASSLRQGGTDTQYF.

The rearrangement uses TRBV28 and TRBJ2-1; 14 nucleotides match TRBD2. CDR3 length: 14 residues. Germline CDR1 and CDR2: MDHEN and SYDVKM. Unmatched junction bases numbered 10, after V lost 6 bases and J lost 15 bases. The DNA of the CDR3 is TGTGCCAGCAGCTCCGGGACTAGCGGGAGAGATTGGTTCTTC. The encoded protein is CASSSGTSGRDWFF.

The genes are TRBV6-5 and TRBJ1-2; TRBD1 agrees at 7 bases. The CDR3 loop spans 15 amino acids. V dropped 4 bases and J dropped 3; count of bases not matched to a gene: 8. The germline CDR1 and CDR2 sequences are MNHEY and SVGAGI. CDR3: CASSSRQGKDYGYTF. CDR3 DNA sequence: TGTGCCAGCAGTTCCCGACAGGGAAAAGACTATGGCTACACCTTC.

Worth noting for this clone: The sample has other DNA sequences that encode this CDR3 too. The chain carries TRBV6-5 and TRBJ1-4; 8 nucleotides align to TRBD1. V shed 6 bases and J 7 bases; nucleotides not matched to a gene: 7. The CDR3 consists of 14 residues. The germline gives CDR1 MNHEY, CDR2 SVGAGI. The CDR3 DNA sequence: TGTGCCAGCAGCCTGGACAGGGTGCGTGAAAAACTGTTTTTT. Its translation is CASSLDRVREKLFF.

The chain joins TRBV7-6 to TRBJ1-5; D not certain. The length of the CDR3 is 13 residues. Per germline, CDR1 SGHVS and CDR2 FNYEAQ. Trimming removed 1 base from V and 6 bases from J, with 7 bases in between. For the CDR3, the DNA is TGTGCCAGCAGCTTAGGGGTTTCTCAGCCCCAGCATTTT. Its translation: CASSLGVSQPQHF.